Below, 23 T cell receptor beta chains from the same sample are listed, as sequenced in a study of T-cell memory formation after mild COVID-19. A single record per CDR3 protein comes from TCRdb applying MiXCR to the 5' RACE reads. The table includes fewer than 700,000 distinct CDR3 sequences, approximately 18% detected once. The source material was PBMCs or a T cell subset sorted from them (not recorded which). These receptors all stem from an adult woman who had mild COVID-19 (a few samples of this study predate the infection). Cell type and time point are not known.

This clonotype has only a few counts. This chain joins TRBV29-1 and TRBJ2-1, with TRBD2 matching over 9 bases. Looked up from germline, CDR1 is SQVTM and CDR2 is ANQGSEA. Germline trimming cut 2 bases from V and 4 bases from J; bases unmatched to any gene: 9. This CDR3 comprises 16 residues. CDR3 protein: CSVEWWNSGGYNEQFF. DNA of the CDR3: TGCAGCGTTGAATGGTGGAATAGCGGGGGATACAATGAGCAGTTCTTC.

The chain links TRBV10-3 to TRBJ2-1; D is undetermined. Germline assignment: CDR1 ENHRY and CDR2 SYGVKD. Trimming took 2 bases from V and 9 from J, leaving 14 bases between them. This CDR3 region has 14 residues. Here the CDR3 reads CAISEILGVIEQFF. In DNA form, the CDR3 reads TGTGCCATCAGTGAGATCCTTGGGGTCATTGAGCAGTTCTTC.

This clonotype was found a few times. This chain uses TRBV7-2 with TRBJ2-7, with unresolved D. V was clipped by 1 base and J by 2 bases, with 9 bases between them. The CDR3 has 14 residues. Germline V lookup: CDR1 SGHTA, CDR2 FQGNSA. The CDR3: CASSLGQATYEQYF. The CDR3 bases are TGTGCCAGCAGCTTAGGGCAGGCTACCTACGAGCAGTACTTC.

V and J are TRBV20-1 and TRBJ2-5; no definite D call. This CDR3 has 13 amino acids. Germline V gene lookup returns CDR1 DFQATT and CDR2 SNEGSKA (reference sequence). Trimming cost V 0 bases and J 5 bases, with 10 bases left between them. CDR3 loop: CSARDPRMETQYF. CDR3 DNA: TGCAGTGCTAGAGATCCCCGAATGGAGACCCAGTACTTC.

The chain carries TRBV11-2 and TRBJ2-7; 8 bases match TRBD2. Unmatched junction bases numbered 18, after V lost 3 bases and J lost 5 bases. The CDR3 has 18 residues. Germline V gives CDR1 SGHAT, CDR2 FQNNGV. As DNA, the CDR3 is TGTGCCAGCAGCTTTATGGACAGCGGGAGAGCCGGGCCCCACGAGCAGTACTTC. This translates into CASSFMDSGRAGPHEQYF.

This chain connects TRBV2 to TRBJ2-7; 10 positions agree with TRBD2. Trimming cost V 5 bases and J 1 base; bases outside gene matches: 8. There are 16 residues in the CDR3. Germline CDR1 is SNHLY and CDR2 is FYNNEI. The CDR3 DNA follows: TGTGCCAGCAGTTCCCCTAGCGGGGGAGTTTCCTACGAGCAGTACTTC. Encoded protein: CASSSPSGGVSYEQYF.

This clonotype turned up a few times. The chain recombines TRBV27 with TRBJ2-1, with 11 bases that match TRBD2. Trimming removed 8 bases from V and 7 bases from J; junction bases left unmatched: 10. Germline CDR1 MNHEY, CDR2 SMNVEV (reference sequence). This CDR3 contains 15 residues. CDR3 coding DNA: TGTGCCAGCCTCTCCTTAGCGGGGGGGATAAATGAGCAGTTCTTC. This gives the protein CASLSLAGGINEQFF.

This clonotype was seen repeatedly, ten times or more. Written as DNA, the CDR3 is TGTGCCAGCAGTTCAAACGGCGGTGACAACAAGTACAGCACAGATACGCAGTATTTT. Its translation: CASSSNGGDNKYSTDTQYF. The chain is built from TRBV12-3 or TRBV12-4 and TRBJ2-3; D is unclear. V lost 4 bases and J 0 bases, leaving 23 bases between the germline ends. CDR3 size: 19 residues.

CDR3 region: CASSVPGTSGRALTGELFF. CDR3 DNA: TGTGCCAGCAGCGTACCCGGGACTAGCGGGAGGGCCCTCACCGGGGAGCTGTTTTTT. The V and J genes are TRBV5-8 and TRBJ2-2, with TRBD2 matching 16 bases. This CDR3 spans 19 amino acids. Germline V gives CDR1 SGHTS, CDR2 YDEGEE. V gave up 4 bases and J gave up 4 bases; unmatched junction bases: 10.

This clonotype was counted between two and nine times. The genes are TRBV9 and TRBJ2-1; D gene ambiguous. Per germline, CDR1 SGDLS and CDR2 YYNGEE. V was pared by 5 bases and J by 4 bases, with 13 bases between. The CDR3 totals 14 residues. CDR3 residues: CASSLGLGYNEQFF. The CDR3 DNA follows: TGTGCCAGCAGTTTAGGGCTGGGATACAATGAGCAGTTCTTC.

The sample holds a few counts of this clonotype. V and J are TRBV29-1 and TRBJ2-3; D unresolved. The CDR3 covers 12 residues. Germline-derived CDR1 and CDR2 are SQVTM and ANQGSEA. V was cut by 4 bases and J by 0 bases, with 5 bases left in between. CDR3 in DNA: TGCAGCGTTGTCGCTAGCACAGATACGCAGTATTTT. Amino acids: CSVVASTDTQYF.

This clonotype was seen more than once but under ten times. The gene calls are TRBV9 and TRBJ1-2; TRBD1 matches 7 bases. The ends lost 3 bases at V and 4 bases at J; junction bases unmatched: 12. The CDR3 length is 16 residues. Germline values: CDR1 SGDLS, CDR2 YYNGEE. This CDR3 is CASSETGIFGGYGYTF. CDR3 in DNA: TGTGCCAGCAGCGAGACAGGGATTTTCGGCGGCTATGGCTACACCTTC.

The table lists this clonotype with a few counts. Given a much more abundant clone one base away, this may be a read error. The CDR3 spells CASSPGQVTGELFF. CDR3 in DNA: TGTGCCAGCAGTCCCGGACAGGTCACCGGGGAGCTGTTTTTT. This chain uses TRBV6-5 with TRBJ2-2; TRBD1 agrees at 7 bases. This CDR3 comprises 14 residues. Germline lookup yields CDR1 MNHEY and CDR2 SVGAGI. V was pared by 5 bases and J by 4 bases, with 4 bases of the junction left unmatched.

In its sample, this clonotype was seen a few times. This rearrangement joins TRBV12-3 or TRBV12-4 to TRBJ1-2, with D tentatively TRBD1 (5 bases). Between the trimmed V and J ends, which lost 3 bases and 2 bases, there was a span of 10 bases. This CDR3 is built from 14 residues. The DNA of the CDR3 is TGTGCCAGCAGTTTTTCGGCAGGGAACTATGGCTACACCTTC. Translation gives CASSFSAGNYGYTF.

V usage is TRBV2 and J usage is TRBJ2-3; weak D call: TRBD2 (7 bases). The germline V and J ends were trimmed by 8 bases and 5 bases, with 17 bases remaining between them. The CDR3 contains 14 residues. Germline lookup yields CDR1 SNHLY and CDR2 FYNNEI. The CDR3 bases are TGTGCCAGCGAACAGGGCGGGGAGGGAGATACGCAGTATTTT. Translating gives CASEQGGEGDTQYF.

The sample holds a few counts of this clonotype. V and J are TRBV12-3 or TRBV12-4 and TRBJ2-3; D is undetermined. CDR3 length equals 11 residues. The V end lost 7 bases, the J end lost 10 bases, and 12 bases lay between the germline ends. In DNA, the CDR3 is TGTGCCAGCACCCATTACCAATCGCAGTATTTT. Its translation: CASTHYQSQYF.

V is TRBV5-1 and J is TRBJ2-7; D is unresolved. The CDR3 has 13 amino acids. V lost 4 bases, J lost 3 bases, and 11 bases lay in between. Germline CDR1 reads SGHRS; CDR2 reads YFSETQ. The DNA for the CDR3 is TGCGCCAGCAGCCCCTATGACATCTACGAGCAGTACTTC. Its protein product is CASSPYDIYEQYF.

The chain couples TRBV9 to TRBJ2-7; TRBD1 might be the D (6 bases). V was clipped by 4 bases and J by 2 bases, with 13 bases between them. Germline V CDR1 and CDR2: SGDLS, YYNGEE. This CDR3 region has 14 residues. The DNA for the CDR3 is TGTGCCAGCAGCTTACAGTCAGGGGCCTACGAGCAGTACTTC. Its protein product is CASSLQSGAYEQYF.

The CDR3 reads CASSLELLASSYEQYF. For the CDR3, the DNA is TGTGCCAGCAGCTTAGAGCTACTAGCTAGCTCCTACGAGCAGTACTTC. The chain carries TRBV7-8 and TRBJ2-7; TRBD2 might be the D (6 bases). In germline, CDR1 is SGHVS, CDR2 FQNEAQ. V was shortened by 1 base and J by 0 bases, with 13 bases between the two germline ends. The CDR3 covers 16 residues.

The chain is built from TRBV6-4 and TRBJ2-1, with a possible D match to TRBD1 (5 bases). Germline CDR1 reads MRHNA; CDR2 reads SNTAGT. The length of the CDR3 is 17 residues. The ends were cut back, 0 bases at V and 0 bases at J, with 12 bases in the middle. CDR3 region: CASSDSKGVTSYNEQFF. The CDR3 DNA follows: TGTGCCAGCAGTGACTCGAAAGGGGTCACCTCCTACAATGAGCAGTTCTTC.

This chain joins TRBV5-1 and TRBJ2-2; D gene unclear. V lost 0 bases and J lost 3, with 15 bases in between. CDR3 length: 17 amino acids. Germline CDR1 SGHRS, CDR2 YFSETQ. The CDR3, as DNA: TGCGCCAGCAGCTTGGCCGTTGGGTTATCCCACACCGGGGAGCTGTTTTTT. Amino acid sequence: CASSLAVGLSHTGELFF.

The genes are TRBV27 and TRBJ2-3; D call uncertain. The CDR3 is 15 residues long. Germline values: CDR1 MNHEY, CDR2 SMNVEV (reference sequence). V lost 5 bases and J 0 bases, leaving 12 bases between the germline ends. The CDR3 loop reads CASSPQWDSTDTQYF. The CDR3 DNA sequence: TGTGCCAGCAGTCCACAGTGGGATAGCACAGATACGCAGTATTTT.

The sample holds a few counts of this clonotype. V gene TRBV5-1 combines with J gene TRBJ2-1; D is undetermined. The CDR3 spans 13 residues. Trimming pared 3 bases from V and 6 bases from J, leaving 10 bases between. CDR1 SGHRS and CDR2 YFSETQ come from the germline V gene. CDR3 coding DNA: TGCGCCAGCAGCTCCTCCTATCTCAATGAGCAGTTCTTC. Protein product: CASSSSYLNEQFF.